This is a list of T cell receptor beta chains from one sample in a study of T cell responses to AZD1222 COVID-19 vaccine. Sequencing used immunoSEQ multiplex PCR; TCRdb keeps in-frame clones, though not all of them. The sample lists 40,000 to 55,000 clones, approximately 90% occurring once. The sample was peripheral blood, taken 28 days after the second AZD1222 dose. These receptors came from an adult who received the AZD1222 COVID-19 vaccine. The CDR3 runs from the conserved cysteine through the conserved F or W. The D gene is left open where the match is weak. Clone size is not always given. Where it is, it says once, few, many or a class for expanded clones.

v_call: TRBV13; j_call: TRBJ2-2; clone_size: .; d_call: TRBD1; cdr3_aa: CASSSPGTGGSPGELFF; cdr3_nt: TGTGCCAGCAGCTCTCCCGGGACAGGGGGTTCTCCCGGGGAGCTGTTTTTT
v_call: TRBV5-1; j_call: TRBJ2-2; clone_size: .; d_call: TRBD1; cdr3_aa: CASSEPSGQHYTGELFF; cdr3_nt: TGCGCCAGCAGCGAACCCTCGGGACAGCACTACACCGGGGAGCTGTTTTTT
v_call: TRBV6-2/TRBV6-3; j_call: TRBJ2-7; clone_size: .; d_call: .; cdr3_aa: CASSYRGQEQYF; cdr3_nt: TGTGCCAGCAGTTACCGGGGTCAAGAGCAGTACTTC
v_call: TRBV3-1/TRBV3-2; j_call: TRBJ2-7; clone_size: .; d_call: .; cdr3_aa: CASSQDVGLRTEQYF; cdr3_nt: TGTGCCAGCAGCCAAGATGTAGGGTTGAGGACCGAGCAGTACTTC
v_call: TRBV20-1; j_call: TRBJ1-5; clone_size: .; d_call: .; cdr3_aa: CSAKENQPQHF; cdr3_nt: TGCAGTGCTAAGGAGAATCAGCCCCAGCATTTT
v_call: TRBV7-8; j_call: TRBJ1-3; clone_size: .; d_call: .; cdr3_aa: CASSSKGVPSGNTIYF; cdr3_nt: TGTGCCAGCAGCTCGAAGGGGGTCCCTTCCGGAAACACCATATATTTT
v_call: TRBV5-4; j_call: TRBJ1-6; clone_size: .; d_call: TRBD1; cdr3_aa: CASSPGQIYNSPLHF; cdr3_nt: TGTGCCAGCAGCCCGGGACAGATCTATAATTCACCCCTCCACTTT
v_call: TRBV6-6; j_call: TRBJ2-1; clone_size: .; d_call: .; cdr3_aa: CASSTEGVRHNEQFF; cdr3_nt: TGTGCCAGCAGCACCGAGGGGGTTCGGCACAATGAGCAGTTCTTC
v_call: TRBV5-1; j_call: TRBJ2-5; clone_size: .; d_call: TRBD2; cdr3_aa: CASSTVLAGGPETQYF; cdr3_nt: TGCGCCAGCAGCACGGTCCTAGCGGGAGGGCCGGAGACCCAGTACTTC
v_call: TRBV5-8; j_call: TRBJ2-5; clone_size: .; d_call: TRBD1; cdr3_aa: CASSPRQGRETQYF; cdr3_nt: TGTGCCAGCAGCCCCCGACAGGGGCGAGAGACCCAGTACTTC
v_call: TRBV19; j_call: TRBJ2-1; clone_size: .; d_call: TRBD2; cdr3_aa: CASSSWGGSPYNEQFF; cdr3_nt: TGTGCCAGTAGTTCATGGGGAGGGAGCCCCTACAATGAGCAGTTCTTC
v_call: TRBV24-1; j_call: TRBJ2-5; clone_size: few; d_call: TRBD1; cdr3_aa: CATSRGQGVWTQYF; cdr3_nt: TGTGCCACCAGCCGTGGACAGGGGGTTTGGACCCAGTACTTC
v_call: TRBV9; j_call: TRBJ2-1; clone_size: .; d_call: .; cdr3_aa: CASSVAPNEQFF; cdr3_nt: TGTGCCAGCAGCGTAGCTCCCAATGAGCAGTTCTTC
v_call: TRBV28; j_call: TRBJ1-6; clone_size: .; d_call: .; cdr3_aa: CASSLSGQQILPLHF; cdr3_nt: TGTGCCAGCAGTTTGTCCGGACAGCAGATCTTACCCCTCCACTTT
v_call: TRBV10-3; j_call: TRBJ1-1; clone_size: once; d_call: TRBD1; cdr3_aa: CANRGPNTEAFF; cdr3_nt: TGTGCCAACAGGGGCCCGAACACTGAAGCTTTCTTT
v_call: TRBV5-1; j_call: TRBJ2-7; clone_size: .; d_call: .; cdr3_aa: CASSFGTGSYEQYF; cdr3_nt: TGCGCCAGCAGCTTCGGGACTGGCTCCTACGAGCAGTACTTC
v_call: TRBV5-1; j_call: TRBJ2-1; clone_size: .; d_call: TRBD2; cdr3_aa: CASSSAGDEQFF; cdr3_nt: TGCGCCAGCAGCTCCGCGGGAGACGAGCAGTTCTTC
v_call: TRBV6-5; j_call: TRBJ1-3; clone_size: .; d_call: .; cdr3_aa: CASSYSADPGNTIYF; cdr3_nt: TGTGCCAGCAGTTACTCCGCAGACCCTGGAAACACCATATATTTT
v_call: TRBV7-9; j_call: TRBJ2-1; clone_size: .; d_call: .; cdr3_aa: CASSTLVSAEQFF; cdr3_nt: TGTGCCAGCAGCACCCTGGTGTCTGCTGAGCAGTTCTTC
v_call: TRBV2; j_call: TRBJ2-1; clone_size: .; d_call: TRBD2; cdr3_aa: CASRGLAGDVRYNEQFF; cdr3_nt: TGTGCCAGCAGGGGACTAGCGGGAGATGTTCGGTACAATGAGCAGTTCTTC
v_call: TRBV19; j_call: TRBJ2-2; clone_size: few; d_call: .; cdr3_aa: CASSARATDAGELFF; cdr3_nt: TGTGCCAGTAGTGCCAGGGCCACGGACGCCGGGGAGCTGTTTTTT
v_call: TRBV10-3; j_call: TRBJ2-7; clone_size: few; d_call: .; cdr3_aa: CAISSRGGSSYEQYF; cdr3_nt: TGTGCCATCAGTTCTCGAGGGGGGAGCTCCTACGAGCAGTACTTC
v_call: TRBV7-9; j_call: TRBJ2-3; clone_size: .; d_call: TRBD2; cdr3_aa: CASSSRKRTSGVTDTQYF; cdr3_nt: TGTGCCAGCAGCTCAAGGAAGAGGACTAGCGGGGTCACAGATACGCAGTATTTT
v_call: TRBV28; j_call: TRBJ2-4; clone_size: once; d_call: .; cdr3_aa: CASMHSGKNIQYF; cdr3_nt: TGTGCCAGCATGCACAGCGGCAAAAACATTCAGTACTTC
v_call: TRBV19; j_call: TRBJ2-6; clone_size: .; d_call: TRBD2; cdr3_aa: CASTVGGGSGANVLTF; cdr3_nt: TGTGCCAGTACCGTCGGCGGGGGCTCTGGGGCCAACGTCCTGACTTTC
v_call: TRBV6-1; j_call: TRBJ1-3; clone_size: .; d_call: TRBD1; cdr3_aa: CASSERGTVGNTIYF; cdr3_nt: TGTGCCAGCAGTGAAAGGGGGACAGTCGGAAACACCATATATTTT
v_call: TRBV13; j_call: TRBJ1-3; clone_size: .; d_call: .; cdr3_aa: CASSRIGWGGGNTIYF; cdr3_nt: TGTGCCAGCAGCAGAATCGGGTGGGGTGGAGGAAACACCATATATTTT
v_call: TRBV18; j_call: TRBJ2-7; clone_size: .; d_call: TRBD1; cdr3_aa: CASSPRGTALYEQYF; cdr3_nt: TGTGCCAGCTCACCACGAGGGACAGCGCTCTACGAGCAGTACTTC
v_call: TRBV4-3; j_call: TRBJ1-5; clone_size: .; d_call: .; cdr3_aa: CASSQDGTTPQHF; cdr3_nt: TGCGCCAGCAGCCAAGATGGCACGACGCCCCAGCATTTT
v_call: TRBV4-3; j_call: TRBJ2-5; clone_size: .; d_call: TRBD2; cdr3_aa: CASSQDQNSGGGETQYF; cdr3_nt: TGCGCCAGCAGCCAAGATCAGAATAGCGGGGGAGGTGAGACCCAGTACTTC
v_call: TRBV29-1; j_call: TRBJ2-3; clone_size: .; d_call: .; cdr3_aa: CSTRIGLFTDTQYF; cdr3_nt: TGCAGCACCCGAATCGGGCTCTTCACAGATACGCAGTATTTT